This note documents a single T cell receptor beta chain sequence. What it binds is unknown. This entry belongs to a study of siplizumab effects on memory and regulatory T cells. Study-level results: Naive T cells looked more diverse than memory cells and looked like major alloresponse contributors.

The germline V gene encodes CDR1 SGHTA and CDR2 FQGNSA. With 2 bases removed from V and 3 bases from J, the gap between germline ends came to 4 bases. The CDR3 loop spans 12 amino acids. Measured with immunoSEQ multiplex PCR; TCRdb has only the in-frame clones, and not every one. Of around 100,000 clones in the sample, about 90% were seen once. The specimen was CD4+ T cells sorted from blood. The source is a human donor in good health. J is TRBJ1-1 and V is TRBV7-2; D is ambiguous. The CDR3 reads CASSLMYTEAFF. The CDR3 DNA follows: TGTGCCAGCAGCTTAATGTACACTGAAGCTTTCTTT.